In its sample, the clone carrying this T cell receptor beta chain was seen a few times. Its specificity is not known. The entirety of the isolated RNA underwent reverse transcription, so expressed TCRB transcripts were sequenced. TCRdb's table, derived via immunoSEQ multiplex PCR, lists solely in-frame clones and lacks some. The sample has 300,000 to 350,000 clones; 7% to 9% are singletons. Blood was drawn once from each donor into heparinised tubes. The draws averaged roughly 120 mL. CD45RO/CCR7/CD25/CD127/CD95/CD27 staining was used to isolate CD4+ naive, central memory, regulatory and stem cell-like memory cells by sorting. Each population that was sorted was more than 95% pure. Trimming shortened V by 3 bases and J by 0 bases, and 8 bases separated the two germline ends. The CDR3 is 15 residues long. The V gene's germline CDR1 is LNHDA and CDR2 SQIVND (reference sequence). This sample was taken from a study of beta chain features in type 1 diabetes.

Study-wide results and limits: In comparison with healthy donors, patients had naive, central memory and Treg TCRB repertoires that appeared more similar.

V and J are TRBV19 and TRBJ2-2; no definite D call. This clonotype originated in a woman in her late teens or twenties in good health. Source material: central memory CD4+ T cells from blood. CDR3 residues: CASSIRHSNTGELFF. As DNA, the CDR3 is TGTGCCAGTAGTATTCGGCACTCGAACACCGGGGAGCTGTTTTTT.